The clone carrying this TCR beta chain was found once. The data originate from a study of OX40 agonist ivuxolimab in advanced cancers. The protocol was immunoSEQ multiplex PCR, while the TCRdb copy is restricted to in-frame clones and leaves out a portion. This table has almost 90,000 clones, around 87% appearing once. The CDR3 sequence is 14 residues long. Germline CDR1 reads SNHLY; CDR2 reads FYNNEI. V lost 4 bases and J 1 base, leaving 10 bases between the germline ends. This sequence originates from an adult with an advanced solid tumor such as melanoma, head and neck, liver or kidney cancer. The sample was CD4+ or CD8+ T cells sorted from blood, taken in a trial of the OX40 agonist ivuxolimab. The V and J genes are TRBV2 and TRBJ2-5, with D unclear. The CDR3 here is CASSVLTVQETQYF. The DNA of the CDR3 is TGTGCCAGCAGTGTTTTGACGGTCCAAGAGACCCAGTACTTC.